The 18 T cell receptor beta chains listed next were all sequenced from one sample in a study of blood T cell repertoires in COVID-19. Using immunoSEQ multiplex PCR, the repertoire was profiled, and TCRdb retains in-frame clones only, with some absent. Here the sample spans fewer than 200,000 clones, less than 90% being singletons. What was sequenced was PBMCs or T cells enriched from blood (not recorded which). The receptors shown here come from a woman aged 50 to 60 who had recovered from COVID-19.

The rearrangement uses TRBV6-6 and TRBJ1-1; 8 positions agree with TRBD1. Germline V gene lookup returns CDR1 MNHNY and CDR2 SVGAGI (reference sequence). Germline trimming cut 7 bases from V and 1 base from J; bases unmatched to any gene: 8. CDR3 length equals 15 residues. CDR3 nucleotide sequence: TGTGCCAGCAAAGGACAGGGAAGGAGGAACACTGAAGCTTTCTTT. This gives the protein CASKGQGRRNTEAFF.

V and J are TRBV5-4 and TRBJ1-1; tentatively, D is TRBD1 (6 bases). The germline gives CDR1 SGHNT, CDR2 YYREEE (reference sequence). V shed 4 bases and J shed 1 base, with 11 bases lying between them. The CDR3 covers 14 residues. The DNA for the CDR3 is TGTGCCAGCAGCATGCAACAGGGGAACACTGAAGCTTTCTTT. It codes for CASSMQQGNTEAFF.

The V call is TRBV25-1, the J call TRBJ2-3; 7 positions agree with TRBD2. Germline values: CDR1 MGHDK, CDR2 SYGVNS. Trimming at V came to 2 bases and at J to 4 bases, leaving 3 bases not matched to a gene. The CDR3 extends over 14 amino acids. The CDR3 spells CASSEGREPDTQYF. CDR3 bases: TGTGCCAGCAGTGAAGGGAGGGAGCCAGATACGCAGTATTTT.

This CDR3 reads CASSSRGSTEAFF. DNA of the CDR3: TGTGCCAGCAGTTCAAGGGGGAGCACTGAAGCTTTCTTT. The V call is TRBV3-1 (or the pseudogene TRBV3-2), the J call TRBJ1-1; TRBD1 might be the D (6 bases). This CDR3 is 13 amino acids long. Germline CDR1 reads LGHDT; CDR2 reads YNNKEL (reference sequence). V shed 6 bases and J shed 4 bases, with 12 bases lying between them.

V gene TRBV6-5 combines with J gene TRBJ1-3; D is uncertain. CDR1 and CDR2 (germline): MNHEY, SVGAGI. V was pared by 3 bases and J by 4 bases, with 13 bases between. The CDR3 spans 15 residues. The CDR3 DNA reads TGTGCCAGCAGTTATGCCGTCGCAGGAGGAAACACCATATATTTT. This translates into CASSYAVAGGNTIYF.

The gene calls are TRBV7-2 and TRBJ2-1; 12 nucleotides match TRBD2. The germline V gene has CDR1 SGHTA and CDR2 FQGNSA. This CDR3 contains 14 residues. V was clipped by 5 bases and J by 9 bases; unmatched bases: 5. The CDR3 loop is CASSPRTSGIEQFF. For the CDR3, the DNA is TGTGCCAGCAGCCCCCGGACTAGCGGGATTGAGCAGTTCTTC.

This rearrangement joins TRBV18 to TRBJ1-1; maybe TRBD1 (5 bases). Germline-derived CDR1 and CDR2 are KGHSH and LQKENI. V lost 2 bases to trimming and J lost 5 bases, with 9 bases between them. CDR3 length equals 13 residues. CDR3 loop: CASSPREGTEAFF. CDR3 sequence (DNA): TGTGCCAGCTCACCAAGGGAGGGGACTGAAGCTTTCTTT.

The chain couples TRBV27 to TRBJ2-5; a possible D gene is TRBD2 (7 bases). CDR1 and CDR2 (germline): MNHEY, SMNVEV (reference sequence). V was clipped by 5 bases and J by 1 base, with 17 bases between them. This CDR3 contains 16 residues. Here the CDR3 reads CASSRMTGGGQETQYF. The CDR3 DNA follows: TGTGCCAGCAGTCGTATGACGGGGGGCGGCCAAGAGACCCAGTACTTC.

The J gene is TRBJ1-5, the V gene TRBV7-2; tentatively, D is TRBD1 (5 bases). The CDR3 covers 12 residues. The germline V and J ends were trimmed by 6 bases and 5 bases, with 8 bases remaining between them. Germline CDR1 reads SGHTA; CDR2 reads FQGNSA. The CDR3: CASRDTDQPQHF. CDR3 sequence (DNA): TGTGCCAGCAGGGACACCGATCAGCCCCAGCATTTT.

V is TRBV4-2 and J is TRBJ2-1; the match to TRBD1 covers 7 bases. The V gene's germline CDR1 is LGHNA and CDR2 YNFKEQ. The CDR3 extends over 12 amino acids. V lost 4 bases and J lost 15; bases outside the gene matches: 9. CDR3: CASSRSGTALFF. The DNA of the CDR3 is TGTGCCAGCAGCCGCTCCGGGACAGCCCTGTTCTTC.

This clone has more than one count but fewer than ten. V is TRBV9 and J is TRBJ1-5; 10 positions agree with TRBD1. The junction had 9 bases not matched to a gene; V was cut back by 3 bases and J by 6 bases. CDR3 size: 16 residues. The germline gives CDR1 SGDLS, CDR2 YYNGEE. CDR3 amino acids: CASSGAGTGALQPQHF. The CDR3 nucleotides are TGTGCCAGCAGCGGAGCCGGGACAGGGGCCCTTCAGCCCCAGCATTTT.

This clone appeared a few times. This rearrangement joins TRBV28 to TRBJ2-7; 11 bases agree with TRBD1. V dropped 6 bases and J dropped 3; count of bases not matched to a gene: 4. Per the germline V gene, CDR1 is MDHEN and CDR2 is SYDVKM. This CDR3 is 14 amino acids long. The CDR3 reads CASSGQGAIYEQYV. The CDR3 region has the DNA TGTGCCAGCAGCGGACAGGGGGCGATCTACGAGCAGTACGTC.

Many counts were recorded for this clone. The V and J genes are TRBV30 and TRBJ1-2, with D perhaps TRBD1 (5 bases). Trimming removed 4 bases at V and 3 bases at J, with 21 bases between. CDR1 is GTSNPN and CDR2 is SVGIG in the germline V gene (reference sequence). The CDR3 has 16 amino acids. The CDR3 protein is CAWTLRGRARDYGYTF. CDR3 DNA sequence: TGTGCCTGGACTCTAAGGGGTCGTGCCCGGGACTATGGCTACACCTTC.

This chain uses TRBV12-3 or TRBV12-4 with TRBJ1-2, with a possible D match to TRBD1 (6 bases). Trimming took off 3 bases at V and 4 bases at J, with 9 bases between the two ends. The CDR3 is 13 residues long. CDR3 nucleotide sequence: TGTGCCAGCAGTTTCGGACAGAGCTATGGCTACACCTTC. Its protein is CASSFGQSYGYTF.

Only one count was recorded for this clone. This chain links TRBV10-3 with TRBJ1-2; the D is unclear. With 3 bases removed from V and 4 bases from J, the gap between germline ends came to 9 bases. Germline assignment: CDR1 ENHRY and CDR2 SYGVKD. There are 13 residues in the CDR3. The CDR3 spells CAISDPGIYGYTF. CDR3 in DNA: TGTGCCATCAGTGATCCGGGGATCTATGGCTACACCTTC.

The rearrangement uses TRBV6-4 and TRBJ1-2, with 9 bases that match TRBD1. V was pared by 6 bases and J by 6 bases, with 5 bases of the junction left unmatched. CDR1 MRHNA and CDR2 SNTAGT come from the germline V gene. The CDR3 covers 13 residues. CDR3: CASSAQGAHGYTF. The CDR3 DNA is TGTGCCAGCAGCGCACAGGGGGCTCATGGCTACACCTTC.

This chain uses TRBV27 with TRBJ2-7; 9 nucleotides agree with TRBD2. Germline CDR1 is MNHEY and CDR2 is SMNVEV (reference sequence). Unmatched junction bases numbered 8, after V lost 4 bases and J lost 4 bases. CDR3 length: 15 residues. The chain's CDR3 is CASSSALAGHYEQYV. The CDR3, as DNA: TGTGCCAGCAGTTCCGCTCTAGCGGGGCATTACGAGCAGTACGTC.

The chain uses TRBV7-9 and TRBJ2-7, with 7 bases that match TRBD1. CDR1 and CDR2 (germline): SEHNR, FQNEAQ (reference sequence). The V segment lost 5 bases and the J segment 4 bases; nucleotides outside the gene matches: 5. This CDR3 spans 13 amino acids. The DNA for the CDR3 is TGTGCCAGCAGCAGGGGGCTGTCTTACGAGCAGTACGTC. Protein: CASSRGLSYEQYV.